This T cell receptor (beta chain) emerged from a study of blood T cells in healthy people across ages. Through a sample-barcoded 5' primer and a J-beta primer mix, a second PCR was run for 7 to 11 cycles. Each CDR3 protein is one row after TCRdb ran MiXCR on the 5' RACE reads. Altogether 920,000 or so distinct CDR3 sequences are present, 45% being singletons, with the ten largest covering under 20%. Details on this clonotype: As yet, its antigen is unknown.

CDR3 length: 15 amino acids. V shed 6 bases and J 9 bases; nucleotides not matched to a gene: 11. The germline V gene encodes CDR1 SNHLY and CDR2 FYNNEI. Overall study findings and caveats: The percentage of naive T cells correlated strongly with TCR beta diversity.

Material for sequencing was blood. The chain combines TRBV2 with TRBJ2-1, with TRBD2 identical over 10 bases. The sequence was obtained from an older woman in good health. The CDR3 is CASREQLAGAGEQFF. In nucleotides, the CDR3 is TGTGCCAGCAGGGAGCAGCTAGCGGGAGCGGGTGAGCAGTTCTTC.